These T cell receptor beta chains were read from a single sample in a study of cytomegalovirus exposure and HLA in healthy donors. TCRdb's copy holds only in-frame clones and misses some; the assay was immunoSEQ multiplex PCR. Of about 160,000 clones in the sample, around 72% were seen once. The source material was PBMCs. These receptors all stem from a female donor in good health and CMV-seronegative. Both conserved end residues are part of each CDR3. A D gene is named only where the DNA matches it firmly. Not every row has a clone size; where given, it reads once, few, many or a size class.

D,V,J,size,CDR3,DNA
.,TRBV28,TRBJ1-2,.,CASSFGSPGRYGYTF,TGTGCCAGCAGTTTTGGCAGCCCTGGGCGATATGGCTACACCTTC
TRBD2,TRBV10-1,TRBJ2-7,.,CASIRTSGYEQYF,TGCGCCAGCATTCGGACTAGCGGCTACGAGCAGTACTTC
.,TRBV19,TRBJ2-1,.,CASSKKGLQLYNEQFF,TGTGCCAGTAGTAAAAAAGGACTACAACTCTACAATGAGCAGTTCTTC
.,TRBV7-9,TRBJ1-5,.,CSSSLEGGRQPQHF,TGTTCCAGCAGCTTAGAAGGAGGGAGGCAGCCCCAGCATTTT
TRBD2,TRBV9,TRBJ2-2,.,CASSPDAGTSGGWGTGELFF,TGTGCCAGCAGCCCAGATGCCGGGACTAGCGGGGGGTGGGGAACCGGGGAGCTGTTTTTT
TRBD1,TRBV7-2,TRBJ2-1,.,CASSPRDRGMYNEQFF,TGTGCCAGCAGCCCGCGGGACAGGGGAATGTACAATGAGCAGTTCTTC
TRBD1,TRBV2,TRBJ1-2,.,CASSDRVAYGYTF,TGTGCCAGCAGCGACAGGGTCGCCTATGGCTACACCTTC
.,TRBV6-4,TRBJ2-1,.,CASSDSERNEQFF,TGTGCCAGCAGTGACTCGGAGCGAAATGAGCAGTTCTTC
TRBD2,TRBV11-2,TRBJ2-5,.,CASSHGTRDKETQYF,TGTGCCAGCAGCCACGGGACTAGGGATAAAGAGACCCAGTACTTC
.,TRBV6-4,TRBJ1-5,few,CASSSETDQPQHF,TGTGCCAGCAGTTCGGAGACGGATCAGCCCCAGCATTTT
.,TRBV6-1,TRBJ1-1,.,CASSELQAFF,TGTGCCAGCAGTGAACTTCAGGCTTTCTTT
TRBD1,TRBV5-1,TRBJ1-4,.,CASSTRDSNEKLFF,TGCGCCAGCAGCACACGGGACAGTAATGAAAAACTGTTTTTT
TRBD2,TRBV2,TRBJ2-3,.,CASSEEGGGSTDTQYF,TGTGCCAGCAGTGAGGAAGGCGGGGGTAGCACAGATACGCAGTATTTT
TRBD2,TRBV6-1,TRBJ2-1,few,CASTSGSSYNEQFF,TGTGCCAGCACTAGCGGGAGTTCCTACAATGAGCAGTTCTTC
TRBD1,TRBV7-8,TRBJ2-7,.,CASSLETGRHEQYF,TGTGCCAGCAGCTTAGAGACAGGGAGACACGAGCAGTACTTC
TRBD1,TRBV5-1,TRBJ2-7,.,CASSHGTGGLYEQYF,TGCGCCAGCAGTCACGGGACAGGGGGTCTCTACGAGCAGTACTTC
TRBD2,TRBV27,TRBJ2-7,.,CASSFGTSSYEQYF,TGTGCCAGCAGTTTTGGGACTAGCTCCTACGAGCAGTACTTC
TRBD1,TRBV11-2,TRBJ1-1,few,CASSSSLTGKKDKAFF,TGTGCCAGCAGCTCATCCCTGACAGGGAAGAAGGATAAGGCTTTCTTT
.,TRBV7-9,TRBJ1-5,.,CASSPQDSNQPQHF,TGTGCCAGCAGCCCTCAGGATAGCAATCAGCCCCAGCATTTT
TRBD2,TRBV4-2,TRBJ2-7,few,CASSQDPGGPGEQYF,TGTGCCAGCAGCCAAGATCCGGGAGGCCCCGGCGAGCAGTACTTC
TRBD2,TRBV28,TRBJ2-4,.,CASRDNMRAGGLPKNIQYF,TGTGCCAGCAGAGATAATATGAGGGCGGGAGGTTTACCCAAAAACATTCAGTACTTC
TRBD1,TRBV4-3,TRBJ1-1,few,CASSQDRTRTGRTEAFF,TGCGCCAGCAGCCAAGATAGGACGAGGACAGGGCGTACTGAAGCTTTCTTT
TRBD1,TRBV9,TRBJ2-2,few,CASSLAGTVNTGELFF,TGTGCCAGCAGTTTGGCCGGGACAGTGAACACCGGGGAGCTGTTTTTT
.,TRBV6-5,TRBJ2-6,.,CASSLEAGANVLTF,TGTGCCAGCAGTTTGGAGGCTGGGGCCAACGTCCTGACTTTC
.,TRBV19,TRBJ2-7,.,CASSMGPGHSYEQYF,TGTGCCAGTAGTATGGGACCGGGACACTCCTACGAGCAGTACTTC
.,TRBV4-3,TRBJ1-2,few,CASSQSTGSGYTF,TGCGCCAGCAGCCAATCTACAGGGAGCGGCTACACCTTC
TRBD2,TRBV6-5,TRBJ2-1,.,CASRQGLAGDNEQFF,TGTGCCAGCAGGCAAGGACTAGCGGGAGACAATGAGCAGTTCTTC
TRBD2,TRBV5-1,TRBJ2-1,few,CASSPIGTSGGPSYNEQFF,TGCGCCAGCAGCCCGATCGGGACTAGCGGGGGGCCTTCCTACAATGAGCAGTTCTTC